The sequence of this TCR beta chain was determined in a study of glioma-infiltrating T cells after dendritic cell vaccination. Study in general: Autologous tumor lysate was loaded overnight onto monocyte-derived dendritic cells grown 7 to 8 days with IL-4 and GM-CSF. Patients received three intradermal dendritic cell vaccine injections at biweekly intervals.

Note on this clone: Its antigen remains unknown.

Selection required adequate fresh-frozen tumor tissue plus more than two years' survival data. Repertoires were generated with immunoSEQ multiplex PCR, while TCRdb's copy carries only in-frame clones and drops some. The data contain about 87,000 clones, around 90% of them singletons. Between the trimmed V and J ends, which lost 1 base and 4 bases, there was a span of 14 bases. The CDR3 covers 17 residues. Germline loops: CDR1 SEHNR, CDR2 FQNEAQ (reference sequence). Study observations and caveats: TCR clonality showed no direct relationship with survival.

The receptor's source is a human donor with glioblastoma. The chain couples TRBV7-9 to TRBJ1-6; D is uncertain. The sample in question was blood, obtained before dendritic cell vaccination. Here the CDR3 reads CASSLEFGGRYNSPLHF. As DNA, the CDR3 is TGTGCCAGCAGCTTAGAGTTTGGCGGCAGATATAATTCACCCCTCCACTTT.